The 5 T cell receptor beta chains below come from one sample, sequenced in a study of T cell responses to AZD1222 COVID-19 vaccine. Libraries were prepared by immunoSEQ multiplex PCR; TCRdb keeps only in-frame clonotypes and omits some of them. The sample has about 180,000 clones, 85% to 90% seen once. Sequencing used peripheral blood, obtained on day 0 of AZD1222 vaccination. The receptors were gathered from an adult in good health.

This rearrangement joins TRBV18 to TRBJ2-7; D gene uncertain. Per germline, CDR1 KGHSH and CDR2 LQKENI. V lost 3 bases to trimming and J lost 0 bases, with 15 bases between them. The CDR3 runs 16 residues. CDR3 region: CASSPPGTQSSYEQYF. The CDR3 DNA follows: TGTGCCAGCTCACCGCCCGGAACGCAAAGCTCCTACGAGCAGTACTTC.

Note on this clone: The same CDR3 also results from other DNA sequences found in this sample. The V and J genes are TRBV7-2 and TRBJ2-7, with a tentative D call TRBD2 (6 bases). The CDR3 is 13 amino acids. Germline CDR1 is SGHTA and CDR2 is FQGNSA. V shed 4 bases and J shed 7 bases, with 14 bases lying between them. DNA of the CDR3: TGTGCCAGCAGCTCGGGACTCGCGGGGGAGCAGTACTTC. Translation gives CASSSGLAGEQYF.

The genes are TRBV18 and TRBJ1-5; TRBD1 is a possible D gene (5 bases). This CDR3 region has 17 residues. Germline CDR1 is KGHSH and CDR2 is LQKENI. Trimming cost V 6 bases and J 0 bases, with 18 bases left between them. The CDR3 DNA reads as TGTGCCAGCTCCCCCAGTGGGGCGTCGGTTAGCAATCAGCCCCAGCATTTT. Its protein product is CASSPSGASVSNQPQHF.

The chain joins TRBV1 to TRBJ2-7; the D call in the table, TRBD2, was not verified against the DNA. TRBV1 is termed a pseudogene. The CDR3 sequence is 18 residues long. The CDR3 is CTSSQGACPSGGAGEQYF. In nucleotides, the CDR3 is TGCACCAGCAGCCAAGGCGCCTGCCCTAGCGGGGGGGCTGGAGAGCAGTACTTC.

The rearrangement links TRBV24-1 to TRBJ1-2; no clear D gene. CDR3 size: 15 residues. Germline lookup yields CDR1 KGHDR and CDR2 SFDVKD. Trimming pared 3 bases from V and 4 bases from J, leaving 14 bases between. The CDR3 DNA reads as TGTGCCACCAGTGATACCCTTGACACCGGCTATGGCTACACCTTC. Protein: CATSDTLDTGYGYTF.